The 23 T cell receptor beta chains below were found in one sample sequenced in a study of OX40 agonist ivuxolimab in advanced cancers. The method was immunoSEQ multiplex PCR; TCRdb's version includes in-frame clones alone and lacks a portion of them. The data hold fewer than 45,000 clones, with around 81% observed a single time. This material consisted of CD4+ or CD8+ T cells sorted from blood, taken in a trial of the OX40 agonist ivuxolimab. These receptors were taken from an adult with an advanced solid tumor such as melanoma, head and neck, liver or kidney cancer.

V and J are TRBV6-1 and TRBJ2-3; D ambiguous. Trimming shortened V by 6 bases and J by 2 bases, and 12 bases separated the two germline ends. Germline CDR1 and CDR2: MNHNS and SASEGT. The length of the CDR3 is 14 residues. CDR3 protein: CASSPRRFTDTQYF. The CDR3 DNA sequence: TGTGCCAGCAGCCCCCGTCGGTTCACAGATACGCAGTATTTT.

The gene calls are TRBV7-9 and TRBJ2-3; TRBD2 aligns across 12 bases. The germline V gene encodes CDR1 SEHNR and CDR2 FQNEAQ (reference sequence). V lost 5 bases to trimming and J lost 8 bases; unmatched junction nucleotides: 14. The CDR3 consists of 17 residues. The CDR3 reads CASSPNGLAGRARTQYF. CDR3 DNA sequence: TGTGCCAGCAGCCCAAATGGACTAGCGGGACGAGCGCGTACGCAGTATTTT.

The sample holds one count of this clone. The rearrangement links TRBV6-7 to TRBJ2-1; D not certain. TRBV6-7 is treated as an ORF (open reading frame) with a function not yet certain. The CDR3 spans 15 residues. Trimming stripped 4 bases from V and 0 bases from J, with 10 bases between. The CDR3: CASSSPIPSYNEQFF. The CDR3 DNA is TGTGCCAGCAGTTCGCCCATTCCCTCCTACAATGAGCAGTTCTTC.

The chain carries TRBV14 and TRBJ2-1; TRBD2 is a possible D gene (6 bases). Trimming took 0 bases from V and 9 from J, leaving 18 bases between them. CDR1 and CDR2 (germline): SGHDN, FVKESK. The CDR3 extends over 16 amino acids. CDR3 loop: CASSQDWGRSTAEQFF. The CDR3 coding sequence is TGTGCCAGCAGCCAAGATTGGGGGAGGTCCACAGCTGAGCAGTTCTTC.

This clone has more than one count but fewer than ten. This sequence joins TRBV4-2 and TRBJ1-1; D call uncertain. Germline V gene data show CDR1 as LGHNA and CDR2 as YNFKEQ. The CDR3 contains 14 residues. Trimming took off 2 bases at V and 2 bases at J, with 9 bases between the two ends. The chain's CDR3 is CASSQLKLNTEAFF. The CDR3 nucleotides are TGTGCCAGCAGCCAATTAAAACTCAACACTGAAGCTTTCTTT.

The CDR3 nucleotides read TGTGCCAGCAGCGTAGGGGAGGGCTTCCAAGAGACCCAGTACTTC. The encoded protein is CASSVGEGFQETQYF. This chain connects TRBV9 to TRBJ2-5, with TRBD2 identical over 7 bases. Looked up from germline, CDR1 is SGDLS and CDR2 is YYNGEE. This CDR3 is 15 amino acids long. Germline trimming cut 0 bases from V and 1 base from J; bases unmatched to any gene: 3.

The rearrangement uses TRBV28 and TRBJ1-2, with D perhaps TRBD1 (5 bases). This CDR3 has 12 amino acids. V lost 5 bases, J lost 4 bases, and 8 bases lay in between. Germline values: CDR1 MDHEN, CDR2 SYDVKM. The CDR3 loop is CASSTGLYGYTF. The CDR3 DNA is TGTGCCAGCAGTACGGGACTCTATGGCTACACCTTC.

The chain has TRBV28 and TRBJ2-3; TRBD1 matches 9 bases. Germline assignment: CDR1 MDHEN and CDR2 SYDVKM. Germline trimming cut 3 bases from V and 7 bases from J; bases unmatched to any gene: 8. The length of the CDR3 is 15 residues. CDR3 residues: CASSLSGTGRNTQYF. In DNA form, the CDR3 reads TGTGCCAGCAGTTTGTCCGGGACAGGGAGGAATACGCAGTATTTT.

This chain's CDR3 is CASSKLQGNTGELFF. Written as DNA, the CDR3 is TGTGCCAGCAGCAAATTACAGGGGAACACCGGGGAGCTGTTTTTT. J is TRBJ2-2 and V is TRBV7-9; tentatively, D is TRBD1 (6 bases). Between the trimmed V and J ends, which lost 5 bases and 1 base, there was a span of 11 bases. Per the germline V gene, CDR1 is SEHNR and CDR2 is FQNEAQ (reference sequence). The CDR3 is 15 residues long.

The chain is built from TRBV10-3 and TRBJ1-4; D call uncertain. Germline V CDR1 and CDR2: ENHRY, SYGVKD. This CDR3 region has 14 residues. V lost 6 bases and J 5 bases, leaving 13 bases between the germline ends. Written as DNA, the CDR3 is TGTGCCATCAGAGGACGAGAAGAGAATGAAAAACTGTTTTTT. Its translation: CAIRGREENEKLFF.

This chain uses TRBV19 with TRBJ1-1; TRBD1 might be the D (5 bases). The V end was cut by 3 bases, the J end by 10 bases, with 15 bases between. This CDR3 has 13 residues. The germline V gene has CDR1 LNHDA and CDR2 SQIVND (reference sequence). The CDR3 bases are TGTGCCAGTAGTATCTCGGGACCCTTGACAGCTTTCTTT. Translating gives CASSISGPLTAFF. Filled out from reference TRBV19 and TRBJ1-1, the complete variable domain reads DGGITQSPKYLFRKEGQNVTLSCEQNLNHDAMYWYRQDPGQGLRLIYYSQIVNDFQKGDIAEGYSVSREKKESFPLTVTSAQKNPTAFYLCASSISGPLTAFFGQGTRLTVV.

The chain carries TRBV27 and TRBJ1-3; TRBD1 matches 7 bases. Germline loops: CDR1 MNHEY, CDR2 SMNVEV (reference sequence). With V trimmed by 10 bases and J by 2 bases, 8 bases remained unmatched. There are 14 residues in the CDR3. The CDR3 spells CANKRTGPGNTIYF. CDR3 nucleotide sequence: TGTGCCAACAAGAGGACAGGTCCTGGAAACACCATATATTTT.

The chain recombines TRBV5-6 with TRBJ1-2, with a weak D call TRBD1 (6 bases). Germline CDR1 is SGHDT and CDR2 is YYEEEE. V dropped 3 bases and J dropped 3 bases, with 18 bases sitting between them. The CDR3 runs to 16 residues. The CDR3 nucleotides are TGTGCCAGCAGCTCCCGAACAGGGTTCGTCTACTATGGCTACACCTTC. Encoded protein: CASSSRTGFVYYGYTF.

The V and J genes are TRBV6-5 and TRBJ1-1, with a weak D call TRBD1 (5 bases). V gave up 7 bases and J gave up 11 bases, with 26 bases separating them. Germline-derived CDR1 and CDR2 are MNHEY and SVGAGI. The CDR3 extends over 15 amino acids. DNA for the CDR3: TGTGCCAGCATAACATCCGGGACCGCAAGTATGGAGGCTTTCTTT. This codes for CASITSGTASMEAFF.

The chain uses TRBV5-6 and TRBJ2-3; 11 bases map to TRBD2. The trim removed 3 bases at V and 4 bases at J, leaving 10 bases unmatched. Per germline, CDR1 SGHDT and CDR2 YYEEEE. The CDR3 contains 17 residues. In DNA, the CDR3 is TGTGCCAGCAGCTCATTCTTGGGTAGCGGGAGGGCAGATACGCAGTATTTT. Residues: CASSSFLGSGRADTQYF.

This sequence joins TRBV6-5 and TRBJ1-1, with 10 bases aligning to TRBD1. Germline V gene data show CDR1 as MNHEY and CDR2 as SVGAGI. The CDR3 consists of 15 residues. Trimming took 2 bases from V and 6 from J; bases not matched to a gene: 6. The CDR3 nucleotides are TGTGCCAGCAGTTACGGCGGGACAGGGGTGTCTGAAGCTTTCTTT. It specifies CASSYGGTGVSEAFF.

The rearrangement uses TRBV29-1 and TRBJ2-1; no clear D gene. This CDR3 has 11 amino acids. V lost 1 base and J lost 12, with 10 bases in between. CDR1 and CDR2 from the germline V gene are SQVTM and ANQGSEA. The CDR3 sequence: CSVEGGGGQFF. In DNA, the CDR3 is TGCAGCGTTGAAGGGGGTGGCGGGCAGTTCTTC.

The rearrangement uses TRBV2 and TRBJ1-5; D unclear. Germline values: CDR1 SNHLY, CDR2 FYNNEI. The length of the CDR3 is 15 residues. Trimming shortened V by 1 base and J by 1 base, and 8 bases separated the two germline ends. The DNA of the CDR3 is TGTGCCAGCAGTGAAGGACGTCTCAGCAATCAGCCCCAGCATTTT. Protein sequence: CASSEGRLSNQPQHF.

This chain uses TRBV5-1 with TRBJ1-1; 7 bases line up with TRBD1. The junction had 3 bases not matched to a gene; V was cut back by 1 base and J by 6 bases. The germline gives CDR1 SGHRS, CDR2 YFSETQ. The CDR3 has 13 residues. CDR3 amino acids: CASSLHQGAEAFF. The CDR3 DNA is TGCGCCAGCAGCTTGCATCAGGGGGCTGAAGCTTTCTTT.

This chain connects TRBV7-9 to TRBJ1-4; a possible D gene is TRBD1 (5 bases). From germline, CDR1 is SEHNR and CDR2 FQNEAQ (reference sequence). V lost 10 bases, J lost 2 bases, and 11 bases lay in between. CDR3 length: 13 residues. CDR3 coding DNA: TGTGCCACCACGGCAGGGACTAATGAAAAACTGTTTTTT. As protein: CATTAGTNEKLFF.

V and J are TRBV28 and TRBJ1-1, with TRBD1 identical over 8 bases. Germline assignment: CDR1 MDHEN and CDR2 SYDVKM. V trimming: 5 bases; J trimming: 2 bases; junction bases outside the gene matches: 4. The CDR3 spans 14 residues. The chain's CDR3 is CASSMDRVNTEAFF. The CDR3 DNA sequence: TGTGCCAGCAGTATGGACAGGGTCAACACTGAAGCTTTCTTT.

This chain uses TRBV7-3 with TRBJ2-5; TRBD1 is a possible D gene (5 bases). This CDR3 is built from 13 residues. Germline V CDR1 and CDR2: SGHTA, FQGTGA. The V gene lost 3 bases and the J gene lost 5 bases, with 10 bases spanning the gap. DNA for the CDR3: TGTGCCAGCAGCTTCGACAGCAGGGAGACCCAGTACTTC. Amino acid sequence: CASSFDSRETQYF.

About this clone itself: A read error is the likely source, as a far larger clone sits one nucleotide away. In nucleotides, the CDR3 is TGTGCCAGCAGCTCGGACAGGGGGCTCACTGAAGCTTTCTTT. It translates to CASSSDRGLTEAFF. V gene TRBV7-9 combines with J gene TRBJ1-1; TRBD1 agrees at 11 bases. Germline-derived CDR1 and CDR2 are SEHNR and FQNEAQ (reference sequence). This CDR3 spans 14 amino acids. The J segment lost 4 bases and the V segment lost 4 bases, leaving 2 bases of the junction unmatched.